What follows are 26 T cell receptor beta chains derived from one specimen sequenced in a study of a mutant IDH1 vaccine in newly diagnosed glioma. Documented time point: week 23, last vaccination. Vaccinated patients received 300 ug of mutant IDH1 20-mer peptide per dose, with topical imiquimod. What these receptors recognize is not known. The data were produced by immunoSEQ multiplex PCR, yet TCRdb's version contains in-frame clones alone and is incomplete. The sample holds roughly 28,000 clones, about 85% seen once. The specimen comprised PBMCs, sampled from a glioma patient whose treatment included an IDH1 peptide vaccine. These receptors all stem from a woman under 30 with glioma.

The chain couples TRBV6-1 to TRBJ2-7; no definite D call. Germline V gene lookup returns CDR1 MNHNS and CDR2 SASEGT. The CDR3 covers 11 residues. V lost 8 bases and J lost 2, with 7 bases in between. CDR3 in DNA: TGTGCCAGCTCACGCACCTACGAGCAGTACTTC. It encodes CASSRTYEQYF.

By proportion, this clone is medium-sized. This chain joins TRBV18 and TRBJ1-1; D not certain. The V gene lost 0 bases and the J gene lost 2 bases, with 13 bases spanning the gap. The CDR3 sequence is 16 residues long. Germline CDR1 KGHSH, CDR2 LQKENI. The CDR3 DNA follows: TGTGCCAGCTCACCACCGTCGATCGGCAGTAACACTGAAGCTTTCTTT. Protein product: CASSPPSIGSNTEAFF.

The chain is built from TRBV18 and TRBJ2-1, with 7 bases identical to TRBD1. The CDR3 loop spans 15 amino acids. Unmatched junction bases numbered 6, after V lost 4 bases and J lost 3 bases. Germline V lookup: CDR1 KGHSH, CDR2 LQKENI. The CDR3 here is CASSRLGQNYNEQFF. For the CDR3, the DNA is TGTGCCAGCTCACGTTTGGGACAGAACTACAATGAGCAGTTCTTC.

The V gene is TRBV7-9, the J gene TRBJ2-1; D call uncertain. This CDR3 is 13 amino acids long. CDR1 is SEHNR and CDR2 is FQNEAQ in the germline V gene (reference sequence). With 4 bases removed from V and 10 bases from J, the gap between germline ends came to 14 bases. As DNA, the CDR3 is TGTGCCAGCAGCTCGGACGGCATAGGAGAGCAGTTCTTC. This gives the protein CASSSDGIGEQFF.

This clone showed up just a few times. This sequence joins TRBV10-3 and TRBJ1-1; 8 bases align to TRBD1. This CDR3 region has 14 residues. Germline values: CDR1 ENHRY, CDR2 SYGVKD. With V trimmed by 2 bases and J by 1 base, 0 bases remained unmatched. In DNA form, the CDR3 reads TGTGCCATCAGTGAGGGGACAGGGAACACTGAAGCTTTCTTT. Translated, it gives CAISEGTGNTEAFF.

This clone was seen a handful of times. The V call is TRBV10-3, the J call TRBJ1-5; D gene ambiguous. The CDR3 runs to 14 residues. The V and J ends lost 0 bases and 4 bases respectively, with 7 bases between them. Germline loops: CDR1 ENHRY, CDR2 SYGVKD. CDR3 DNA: TGTGCCATCAGTGAGTCTCTTACGAATCAGCCCCAGCATTTT. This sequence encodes CAISESLTNQPQHF.

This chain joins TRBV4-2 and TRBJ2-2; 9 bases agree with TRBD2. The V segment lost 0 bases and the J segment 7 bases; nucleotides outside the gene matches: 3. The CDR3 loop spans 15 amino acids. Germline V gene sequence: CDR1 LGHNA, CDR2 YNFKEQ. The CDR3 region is CASSQDLAGHGELFF. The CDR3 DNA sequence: TGTGCCAGCAGCCAAGATCTAGCGGGGCACGGGGAGCTGTTTTTT.

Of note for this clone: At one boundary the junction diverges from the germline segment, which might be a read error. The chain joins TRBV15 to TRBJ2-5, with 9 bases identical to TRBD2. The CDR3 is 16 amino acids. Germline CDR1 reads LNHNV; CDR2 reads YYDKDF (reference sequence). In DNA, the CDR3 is TGTGCCACCAGCAGAGGAGCGGGGGGCTCCCAAGAGTCCCAGTACTTC. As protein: CATSRGAGGSQESQYF.

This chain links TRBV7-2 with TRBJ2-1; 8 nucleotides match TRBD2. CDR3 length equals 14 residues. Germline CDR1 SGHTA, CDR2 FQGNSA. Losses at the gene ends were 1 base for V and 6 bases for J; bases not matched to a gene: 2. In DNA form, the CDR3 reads TGTGCCAGCAGCTTAGGCGGGAGGTTCAATGAGCAGTTCTTC. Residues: CASSLGGRFNEQFF.

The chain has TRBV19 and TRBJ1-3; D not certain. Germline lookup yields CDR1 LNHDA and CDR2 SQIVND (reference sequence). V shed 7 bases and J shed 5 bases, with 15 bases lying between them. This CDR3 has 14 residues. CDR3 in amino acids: CASTFGRERNTIYF. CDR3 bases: TGTGCCAGTACGTTCGGAAGGGAGAGAAACACCATATATTTT.

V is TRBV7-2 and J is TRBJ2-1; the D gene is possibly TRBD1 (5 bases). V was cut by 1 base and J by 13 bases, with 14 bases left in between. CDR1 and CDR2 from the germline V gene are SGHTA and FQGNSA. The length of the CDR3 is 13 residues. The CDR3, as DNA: TGTGCCAGCAGCTTAGTTTTAGGGGATAATCAGTTCTTC. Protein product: CASSLVLGDNQFF.

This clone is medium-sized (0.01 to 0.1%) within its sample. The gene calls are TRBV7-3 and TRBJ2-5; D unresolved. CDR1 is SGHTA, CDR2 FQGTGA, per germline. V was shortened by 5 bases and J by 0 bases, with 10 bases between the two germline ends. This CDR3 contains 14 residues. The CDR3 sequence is CASSRTAYQETQYF. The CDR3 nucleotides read TGTGCCAGCAGCCGTACAGCGTACCAAGAGACCCAGTACTTC.

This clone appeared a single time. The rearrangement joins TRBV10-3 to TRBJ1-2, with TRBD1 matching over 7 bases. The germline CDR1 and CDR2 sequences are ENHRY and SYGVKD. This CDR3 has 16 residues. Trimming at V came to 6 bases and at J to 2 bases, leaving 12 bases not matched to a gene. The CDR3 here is CAISEGAAISNYGYTF. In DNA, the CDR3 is TGTGCCATCAGCGAGGGGGCTGCGATATCGAACTATGGCTACACCTTC.

CDR3: CASSPTFEGLEAFF. CDR3 DNA sequence: TGTGCCAGCTCACCGACCTTTGAGGGACTGGAAGCTTTCTTT. The V gene is TRBV18, the J gene TRBJ1-1; tentatively, D is TRBD1 (5 bases). The CDR3 contains 14 residues. The germline V gene encodes CDR1 KGHSH and CDR2 LQKENI. With 3 bases removed from V and 8 bases from J, the gap between germline ends came to 16 bases.

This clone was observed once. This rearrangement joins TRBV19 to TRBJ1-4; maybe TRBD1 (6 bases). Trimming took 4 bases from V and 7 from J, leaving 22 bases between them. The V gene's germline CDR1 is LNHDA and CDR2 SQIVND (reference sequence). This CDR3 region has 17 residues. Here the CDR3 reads CASSNPRGGVGLEKLFF. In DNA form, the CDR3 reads TGTGCCAGTAGTAACCCGAGGGGGGGAGTCGGTCTTGAAAAACTGTTTTTT.

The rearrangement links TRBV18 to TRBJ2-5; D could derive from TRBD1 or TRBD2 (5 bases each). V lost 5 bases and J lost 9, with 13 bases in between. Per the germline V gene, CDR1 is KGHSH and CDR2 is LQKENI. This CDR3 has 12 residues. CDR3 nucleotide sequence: TGTGCCAGCTCATCGCAACGGGGACCCCAGTACTTC. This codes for CASSSQRGPQYF.

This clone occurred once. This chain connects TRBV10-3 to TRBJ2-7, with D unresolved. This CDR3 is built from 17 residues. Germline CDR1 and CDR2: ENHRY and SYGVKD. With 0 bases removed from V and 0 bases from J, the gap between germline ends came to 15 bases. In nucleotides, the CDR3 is TGTGCCATCAGTGAGTCCGAAGGTCCACTACTCTCCTACGAGCAGTACTTC. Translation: CAISESEGPLLSYEQYF.

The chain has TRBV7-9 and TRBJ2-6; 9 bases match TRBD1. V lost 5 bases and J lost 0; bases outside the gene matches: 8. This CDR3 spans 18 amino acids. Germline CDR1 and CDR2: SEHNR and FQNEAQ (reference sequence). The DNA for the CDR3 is TGTGCCAGCAGCACCCGGACAGGGGTGAACTCTGGGGCCAACGTCCTGACTTTC. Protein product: CASSTRTGVNSGANVLTF.

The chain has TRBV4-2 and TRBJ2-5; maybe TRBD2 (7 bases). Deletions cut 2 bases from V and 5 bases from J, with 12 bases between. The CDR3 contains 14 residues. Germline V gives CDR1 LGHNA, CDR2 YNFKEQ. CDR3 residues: CASSQQGRGETQYF. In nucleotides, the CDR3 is TGTGCCAGCAGCCAACAGGGGAGGGGGGAGACCCAGTACTTC.

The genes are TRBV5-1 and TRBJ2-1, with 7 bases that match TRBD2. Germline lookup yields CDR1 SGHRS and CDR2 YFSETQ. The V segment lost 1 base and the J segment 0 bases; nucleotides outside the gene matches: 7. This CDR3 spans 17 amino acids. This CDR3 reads CASSLLPSGTSYNEQFF. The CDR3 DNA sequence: TGCGCCAGCAGCTTGTTGCCTAGCGGAACCTCCTACAATGAGCAGTTCTTC.

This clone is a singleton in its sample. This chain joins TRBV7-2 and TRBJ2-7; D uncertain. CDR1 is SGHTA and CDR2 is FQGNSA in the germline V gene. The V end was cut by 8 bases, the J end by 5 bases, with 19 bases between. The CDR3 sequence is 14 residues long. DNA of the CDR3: TGTGCCAGCGCCGCCGGGCGGTATTCCAACGAGCAGTACTTC. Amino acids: CASAAGRYSNEQYF.

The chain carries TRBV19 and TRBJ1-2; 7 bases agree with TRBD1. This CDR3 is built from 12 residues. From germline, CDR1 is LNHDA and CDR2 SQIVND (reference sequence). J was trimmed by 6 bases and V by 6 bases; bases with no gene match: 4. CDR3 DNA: TGTGCCAGTAGCCCAACAGGGGATGGCTACACCTTC. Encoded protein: CASSPTGDGYTF.

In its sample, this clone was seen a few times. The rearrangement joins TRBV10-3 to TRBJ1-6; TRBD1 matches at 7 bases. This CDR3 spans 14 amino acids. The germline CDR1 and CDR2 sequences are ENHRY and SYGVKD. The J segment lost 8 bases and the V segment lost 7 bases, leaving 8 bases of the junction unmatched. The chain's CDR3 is CAIKTGDKDSPLHF. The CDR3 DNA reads TGTGCCATCAAAACAGGGGATAAGGATTCACCCCTCCACTTT.

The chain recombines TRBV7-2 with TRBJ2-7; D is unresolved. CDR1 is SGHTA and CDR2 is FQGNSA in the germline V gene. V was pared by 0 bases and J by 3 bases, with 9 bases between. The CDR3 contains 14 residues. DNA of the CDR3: TGTGCCAGCAGCTTAGCGGAACCATTCTACGAGCAGTACTTC. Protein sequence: CASSLAEPFYEQYF.

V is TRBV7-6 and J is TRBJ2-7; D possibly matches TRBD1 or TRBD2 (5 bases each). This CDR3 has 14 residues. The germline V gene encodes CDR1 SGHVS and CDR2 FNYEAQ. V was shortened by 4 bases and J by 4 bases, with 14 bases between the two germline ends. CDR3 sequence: CASSSAGSSYEQYF. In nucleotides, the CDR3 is TGTGCCAGCAGCTCCGCAGGGAGCTCATACGAGCAGTACTTC.

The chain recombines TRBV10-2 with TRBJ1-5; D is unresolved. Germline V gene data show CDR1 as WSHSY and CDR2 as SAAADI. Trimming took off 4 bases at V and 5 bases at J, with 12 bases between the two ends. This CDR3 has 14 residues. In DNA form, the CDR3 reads TGCGCCAGCAGTGGGCTACTCCCCGATCAGCCCCAGCATTTT. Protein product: CASSGLLPDQPQHF.